Listed below are T cell receptor beta chains from one sample, sequenced in a study of blood T cells in healthy people across ages. One entry per CDR3 protein, called by TCRdb with MiXCR from the 5' RACE reads. The sample lists approximately 850,000 distinct CDR3 sequences; 58% were seen once. Material for sequencing was blood. These receptors were obtained from a man under 40 in good health. Both conserved end residues are part of each CDR3. A D gene is named only where the DNA matches it firmly. Size is omitted from some rows. Given values are once, few, many or a class for expanded clones.

abundance	d_gene	v_gene	j_gene	CDR3nt	CDR3aa
once	NA	TRBV27	TRBJ1-6	TGTGCCAGCAGTTTGCTTACGGCGAGATCACCCCTCCACTTT	CASSLLTARSPLHF
few	NA	TRBV28	TRBJ2-5	TGTGGGACCAGACGGGCTAACCAAGAGACCCAGTACTTC	CGTRRANQETQYF
once	TRBD2	TRBV18	TRBJ2-7	TGTGCCAGCTCACAACGGACTAGCGCGAGGAGTAATGAGCAGTACTTC	CASSQRTSARSNEQYF
NA	NA	TRBV11-2	TRBJ1-2	TGTGCCAGCAGCTTAGATTTTGTCGGCTACACCTTC	CASSLDFVGYTF
NA	NA	TRBV20-1	TRBJ2-7	TGCAGGGCGGCGACACCCGAGCAGTACTTC	CRAATPEQYF
once	TRBD1	TRBV15	TRBJ1-6	TGTGCCACCAGCAGCCGGACAGGACGGCCTTCACCCCTCCACTTT	CATSSRTGRPSPLHF
NA	NA	TRBV3-1	TRBJ1-4	TGTGCCAGCAGCGCCGGGGGGACGGATGAAAAACTGTTTTTT	CASSAGGTDEKLFF
NA	NA	TRBV5-1	TRBJ1-1	TGCGCCAGTGGGCCTCGAGTTACGAACACTGAAGCTTTCTTT	CASGPRVTNTEAFF
once	NA	TRBV6-2/TRBV6-3	TRBJ2-5	TGTGCCAGCGCTAGGCGGCCGCCGGGGGAGCAGTACTTC	CASARRPPGEQYF
NA	TRBD1	TRBV4-3	TRBJ2-5	TGCGCCAGCAGCAAAGGACAGGGGGCTGAGACCCAGTACTTC	CASSKGQGAETQYF
NA	NA	TRBV6-5	TRBJ2-5	TGTGCCAGCAGTTACTCTGCGCCCCTCGGGGGGACCCAGTACTTC	CASSYSAPLGGTQYF
NA	NA	TRBV12-3/TRBV12-4	TRBJ2-7	TGTGCCAGCAGTACGGACTTTCTCTACGAGCAGTACTTC	CASSTDFLYEQYF
NA	NA	TRBV6-4	TRBJ2-3	TGTGCCAGCAGTGACTCCGAGGAGGGGGGCACAGATACGCAGTATTTT	CASSDSEEGGTDTQYF
few	TRBD2	TRBV7-9	TRBJ2-1	TGTGCCAGCAGCTTTTCTACGGGAGGATCCTACAATGAGCAGTTCTTC	CASSFSTGGSYNEQFF
NA	NA	TRBV4-1	TRBJ2-5	TGCGCCAGCAGCCAAACACAGGGAGGGAAGACCCAGTACTTC	CASSQTQGGKTQYF
NA	TRBD1	TRBV20-1	TRBJ2-5	TGCAGTGCCCCTCCGACAGGGCCGGGGACCCAGTACTTC	CSAPPTGPGTQYF
NA	NA	TRBV7-2	TRBJ2-6	TGTGCCAGCAGCTTAAGGGGGACGGCAAACTCTGGGGCCAACGTCCTGACTTTC	CASSLRGTANSGANVLTF
few	TRBD2	TRBV7-2	TRBJ2-3	TGTGCCAGCAGCCTCCTAGGCGGGGGAGGCGATACGCAGTATTTT	CASSLLGGGGDTQYF
few	NA	TRBV6-2/TRBV6-3	TRBJ2-7	TGTGCCAGCAGTAGACAGGTCGGGTACGAGCAGTACTTC	CASSRQVGYEQYF
once	NA	TRBV12-5	TRBJ2-7	TGTGCTAGTGGTTTGCCCCCGGTCCCACCGAGCTCCTACGAGCAGTACTTC	CASGLPPVPPSSYEQYF
NA	NA	TRBV27	TRBJ1-1	TGTGCCAGCAGTAGGGCCTATTTGGACACTGAAGCTTTCTTT	CASSRAYLDTEAFF
NA	TRBD1	TRBV11-2	TRBJ1-1	TGTGCCAGCAGCACCTTACCGGGACAGGCCGGAGAAGCTTTCTTT	CASSTLPGQAGEAFF
few	NA	TRBV6-2/TRBV6-3	TRBJ2-7	TGTGCCAGCAGTTACGAGGGACACCGATCCTACGAGCAGTACTTC	CASSYEGHRSYEQYF
NA	NA	TRBV7-2	TRBJ2-5	TGTGCCAGCAGCTTAAGAGCCAGGGTCGAGACCCAGTACTTC	CASSLRARVETQYF
NA	NA	TRBV28	TRBJ1-2	TGTGCCAGCAGTAACCCGTCGGGCAACTATGGCTACACCTTC	CASSNPSGNYGYTF
NA	NA	TRBV6-5	TRBJ1-2	TGTGCCAGCAGTACCGGGACACCTAGCTCCTACACCTTC	CASSTGTPSSYTF
NA	NA	TRBV24-1	TRBJ2-7	TGTGCCACCACTGGGCCTCCAAACAATGAGCAGTACTTC	CATTGPPNNEQYF
NA	TRBD1	TRBV12-3/TRBV12-4	TRBJ2-2	TGTGCCAGCAGTTTTGACAGGGGCGGGGAGCTGTTTTTT	CASSFDRGGELFF
NA	NA	TRBV12-1	TRBJ2-2	TGTGCCAGCAGCTTTGGTCAGGGTTGGACCGGGGAGCTGTTTTTT	CASSFGQGWTGELFF
NA	NA	TRBV5-1	TRBJ2-7	TGCGCCAGCAGCTTGGGGTCATCTGGGGTCTACGAGCAGTACTTC	CASSLGSSGVYEQYF
NA	NA	TRBV7-2	TRBJ2-5	TGTGCCAGCAGCCTACGGAATAGCGTACAAGCCAAAAACGTTCAGTACTTC	CASSLRNSVQAKNVQYF
few	NA	TRBV4-2	TRBJ2-6	TGTGCCAGCAGCCAAGATGGAGGGACCCTCTCTGGGGCCAACGTCCTGACTTTC	CASSQDGGTLSGANVLTF
NA	NA	TRBV7-9	TRBJ2-5	TGTGCCTGCAGCTTAGCGGCCGGGTTTGAGACCCAGTACTTC	CACSLAAGFETQYF
few	TRBD1	TRBV29-1	TRBJ2-7	TGCAGCGTTGAGTTGGACAGGGGGTTCGGGAGCGCCTACGAGCAGTACTTC	CSVELDRGFGSAYEQYF
NA	NA	TRBV27	TRBJ2-1	TGTGCCAGCAGTTTGAGAGTGCACAATGAGCGGCAGTTCTTC	CASSLRVHNERQFF
NA	NA	TRBV5-1	TRBJ1-1	TGCGCCAGCAAAGGAGGCTGGGAAGCTTTCTTT	CASKGGWEAFF
NA	TRBD2	TRBV4-2	TRBJ2-1	TGTGCCAGCAGGGAGGGGTCCGGGGGAGGGAATGGGCAGTTCTTC	CASREGSGGGNGQFF
NA	NA	TRBV20-1	TRBJ2-7	TGCAGTGCTAGACATCCCCTACTAGGCTCCTACGAGCAGTACTTC	CSARHPLLGSYEQYF
NA	TRBD2	TRBV7-8	TRBJ2-5	TGTGCCAGCAGCCCCTCGCGAACTAGCGGGGGACCCCGGCAGACCCAGTACTTC	CASSPSRTSGGPRQTQYF
few	NA	TRBV6-6	TRBJ2-1	TGTGCCAGCAGCCACACGAGGGGATACGAGCAGTTCTTC	CASSHTRGYEQFF
once	NA	TRBV20-1	TRBJ1-6	TGCAGTGCTCGCACCACCGGGACTGCTAATTCACCCCTCCACTTT	CSARTTGTANSPLHF
NA	NA	TRBV12-3/TRBV12-4	TRBJ1-2	TGTGCCAGCAGTGTTGGGGGTCCCGGGGATGGCTACACCTTC	CASSVGGPGDGYTF
NA	NA	TRBV7-2	TRBJ2-7	TGTGCCAGCAGCCCCCGGGGTTTCGGCGAGCAGTACTTC	CASSPRGFGEQYF
few	TRBD2	TRBV20-1	TRBJ2-1	TGCAGTGCTAGAGCAATAGCGGGGGGGGGCTCATCCTACAATGAGCAGTTCTTC	CSARAIAGGGSSYNEQFF
NA	NA	TRBV3-1	TRBJ2-4	TGTGCCAGCAGCCAAGGACGAGGGGACATTCAGTACTTC	CASSQGRGDIQYF
NA	NA	TRBV12-3/TRBV12-4	TRBJ1-2	TGTGCCAGCAGTTTATTTCCCTATGGCTACACCTTC	CASSLFPYGYTF
NA	NA	TRBV29-1	TRBJ1-1	TGCAGCGTTGATCGCGCAGGCCAAGCTTTCTTT	CSVDRAGQAFF
few	NA	TRBV4-2	TRBJ2-7	TGTGCCAGCAGCCAAGAGTGGGCGGCGGTCTCCTACGAGCAGTACTTC	CASSQEWAAVSYEQYF
few	NA	TRBV4-3	TRBJ2-1	TGCGCCAGCAGCCAAGCTTATTGGACAGTACAGTTCTTC	CASSQAYWTVQFF
NA	NA	TRBV7-2	TRBJ2-5	TGTGCCAGCAGCGCGAGAACCCTGGGCGAGACCCAGTACTTC	CASSARTLGETQYF
NA	NA	TRBV10-3	TRBJ2-1	TGTGCCATCAGTGAGTCTAGAACGGGCTTCGAGCAGTTCTTC	CAISESRTGFEQFF
NA	NA	TRBV28	TRBJ2-3	TGTGCCAGCAGCCCCCTCGGGATCCGCACAGATACGCAGTATTTT	CASSPLGIRTDTQYF
NA	NA	TRBV9	TRBJ2-7	TGTGCCAGCAGCGTAGCAGGGGCGGGAGTTATTGATGAGCAGTACTTC	CASSVAGAGVIDEQYF
few	NA	TRBV6-2/TRBV6-3	TRBJ2-5	TGTGCCAGCAGTCGACGACTTCGGGGGGAGACCCAGTACTTC	CASSRRLRGETQYF
NA	NA	TRBV28	TRBJ2-7	TGTGCCAGCAGTTTGTTGTTTGCAGGTTACGAGCAGTACTTC	CASSLLFAGYEQYF